These 27 T cell receptor beta chains came from one sample sequenced in a study of cytomegalovirus exposure and HLA in healthy donors. The PCR ran on 60 Vbeta and 13 Jbeta primers. Sequencing used immunoSEQ multiplex PCR; TCRdb keeps in-frame clones, though not all of them. The table has about 120,000 clones, roughly 69% seen once. The specimen sequenced was PBMCs. The receptors come from a woman in her thirties or forties in good health and CMV-seropositive.

There are a few counts of this clone. This chain uses TRBV7-2 with TRBJ2-7; 8 nucleotides line up with TRBD1. Per the germline V gene, CDR1 is SGHTA and CDR2 is FQGNSA. The J segment lost 4 bases and the V segment lost 2 bases, leaving 7 bases of the junction unmatched. CDR3 length: 15 residues. CDR3 sequence: CASSLYAGGWYEQYF. CDR3 nucleotide sequence: TGTGCCAGCAGCTTATACGCAGGGGGCTGGTACGAGCAGTACTTC.

CDR3 nucleotides: TGTGCCAGCAGCCCCGGGACTTACGTAGCCGAGCAGTACTTC. Its translation is CASSPGTYVAEQYF. This rearrangement joins TRBV9 to TRBJ2-5, with D possibly TRBD2 on 6 matching bases. The J call is uncertain, as TRBJ2-7 better fits the DNA end. The germline V gene encodes CDR1 SGDLS and CDR2 YYNGEE. CDR3 length equals 14 residues.

This clone has a handful of counts. The chain combines TRBV5-4 with TRBJ2-3, with 11 bases lining up with TRBD2. CDR3 size: 16 residues. Germline lookup yields CDR1 SGHNT and CDR2 YYREEE (reference sequence). V lost 2 bases and J lost 2; bases outside the gene matches: 4. DNA of the CDR3: TGTGCCAGCAGCTTCATACTAGCGGGAGTCACAGATACGCAGTATTTT. Its translation is CASSFILAGVTDTQYF.

This clone has more than one count but fewer than ten. The chain recombines TRBV7-2 with TRBJ1-5; 7 nucleotides agree with TRBD1. J lost 6 bases, V lost 2 bases, and 10 bases had no gene match. Per the germline V gene, CDR1 is SGHTA and CDR2 is FQGNSA. This CDR3 spans 16 amino acids. CDR3 DNA: TGTGCCAGCAGCTTAATGAGTGAAGGGGGCAGTCAGCCCCAGCATTTT. It yields the protein CASSLMSEGGSQPQHF.

In its sample, this clone was seen once. The chain recombines TRBV5-1 with TRBJ1-1; maybe TRBD1 (5 bases). The CDR3 contains 14 residues. Germline values: CDR1 SGHRS, CDR2 YFSETQ. Trimming pared 2 bases from V and 3 bases from J, leaving 11 bases between. CDR3 amino acids: CASSFVGGDTEAFF. The DNA of the CDR3 is TGCGCCAGCAGCTTCGTAGGAGGGGACACTGAAGCTTTCTTT. The variable domain in full, with the rest retrieved from reference TRBV5-1 and TRBJ1-1, is KAGVTQTPRYLIKTRGQQVTLSCSPISGHRSVSWYQQTPGQGLQFLFEYFSETQRNKGNFPGRFSGRQFSNSRSEMNVSTLELGDSALYLCASSFVGGDTEAFFGQGTRLTVV.

This clone was seen more than once but under ten times. The rearrangement links TRBV6-1 to TRBJ2-1; 10 bases agree with TRBD2. This CDR3 has 17 amino acids. V was pared by 0 bases and J by 4 bases, with 6 bases of the junction left unmatched. Germline V lookup: CDR1 MNHNS, CDR2 SASEGT. CDR3 loop: CASSEALVLAGYNEQFF. The CDR3 DNA follows: TGTGCCAGCAGTGAAGCGCTCGTACTAGCGGGATACAATGAGCAGTTCTTC.

The V gene is TRBV30, the J gene TRBJ2-7; the D gene is possibly TRBD1 (6 bases). There are 12 residues in the CDR3. Germline CDR1 and CDR2: GTSNPN and SVGIG (reference sequence). The V and J ends lost 3 bases and 6 bases respectively, with 12 bases between them. CDR3 amino acids: CAWRDSAVEQYF. The DNA for the CDR3 is TGTGCCTGGAGGGACAGCGCTGTCGAGCAGTACTTC. The full variable domain, in which reference TRBV30 and TRBJ2-7 provide the parts outside the CDR3, is SQTIHQWPATLVQPVGSPLSLECTVEGTSNPNLYWYRQAAGRGLQLLFYSVGIGQISSEVPQNLSASRPQDRQFILSSKKLLLSDSGFYLCAWRDSAVEQYFGPGTRLTVT.

The V call is TRBV7-3, the J call TRBJ2-1, with 11 bases matching TRBD2. Germline V CDR1 and CDR2: SGHTA, FQGTGA. This CDR3 spans 15 amino acids. The J segment lost 4 bases and the V segment lost 5 bases, leaving 4 bases of the junction unmatched. This CDR3 is CASSVLAGVYNEQFF. The CDR3 region has the DNA TGTGCCAGCAGCGTACTAGCGGGGGTATACAATGAGCAGTTCTTC.

The sample holds a few counts of this clone. The chain recombines TRBV28 with TRBJ1-4, with D tentatively TRBD1 (6 bases). V was cut by 5 bases and J by 8 bases, with 21 bases left in between. Looked up from germline, CDR1 is MDHEN and CDR2 is SYDVKM. This CDR3 contains 16 residues. The CDR3 region is CASSPTGKVQGEKLFF. The CDR3 bases are TGTGCCAGCAGTCCGACCGGGAAGGTCCAGGGGGAAAAACTGTTTTTT.

This chain connects TRBV5-8 to TRBJ1-4; D may be TRBD1 (5 bases). CDR3 length equals 15 residues. V was clipped by 4 bases and J by 4 bases, with 14 bases between them. Germline loops: CDR1 SGHTS, CDR2 YDEGEE. The CDR3 DNA reads TGTGCCAGCAGCCAGCAGGGTTCGGGTAATGAAAAACTGTTTTTT. Amino acid sequence: CASSQQGSGNEKLFF.

This chain uses TRBV6-5 with TRBJ2-5; 9 bases map to TRBD2. CDR1 and CDR2 (germline): MNHEY, SVGAGI. The CDR3 loop spans 16 amino acids. V trimming: 2 bases; J trimming: 5 bases; junction bases outside the gene matches: 9. Written as DNA, the CDR3 is TGTGCCAGCAGTTACGAGGGGCGGGAGGGCCAGGAGACCCAGTACTTC. Amino acids: CASSYEGREGQETQYF.

The CDR3 sequence: CASSLEYKSGQFF. CDR3 nucleotides: TGCGCCAGCAGCTTGGAGTATAAGTCCGGGCAGTTCTTC. This chain uses TRBV5-1 with TRBJ2-1; D gene uncertain. Germline lookup yields CDR1 SGHRS and CDR2 YFSETQ. With 0 bases removed from V and 12 bases from J, the gap between germline ends came to 13 bases. CDR3 length: 13 residues.

The chain carries TRBV7-2 and TRBJ2-1; 7 positions match TRBD1. The V segment lost 0 bases and the J segment 16 bases; nucleotides outside the gene matches: 6. Germline CDR1 is SGHTA and CDR2 is FQGNSA. The CDR3 covers 12 residues. CDR3 bases: TGTGCCAGCAGCTTAGCCCAGGGGGAAAGATTCTTC. It is translated as CASSLAQGERFF.

The chain recombines TRBV7-8 with TRBJ1-2; D is perhaps TRBD1 (6 bases). Per germline, CDR1 SGHVS and CDR2 FQNEAQ. CDR3 length equals 15 residues. Trimming took 7 bases from V and 7 from J, leaving 22 bases between them. CDR3 coding DNA: TGTGCCAGCACCCCCCGGACAGCTGTAATCTCTGGCTACACCTTC. This sequence encodes CASTPRTAVISGYTF.

This sequence joins TRBV7-8 and TRBJ2-2; 8 bases are a match to TRBD1. Germline CDR1 reads SGHVS; CDR2 reads FQNEAQ. After removal of 4 bases from V and 1 base from J, the junction contained 2 bases not matched to a gene. CDR3 length: 15 amino acids. CDR3 sequence reads: CASSSGGVNTGELFF. In nucleotides, the CDR3 is TGTGCCAGCAGCTCAGGGGGCGTGAACACCGGGGAGCTGTTTTTT.

The genes are TRBV29-1 and TRBJ2-6, with a possible D match to TRBD1 (6 bases). Trimming shortened V by 2 bases and J by 4 bases, and 18 bases separated the two germline ends. Germline V lookup: CDR1 SQVTM, CDR2 ANQGSEA. The CDR3 is 17 residues long. This chain's CDR3 is CSVERSERGRGANVLTF. CDR3 sequence (DNA): TGCAGCGTTGAAAGGTCCGAGAGGGGGAGAGGGGCCAACGTCCTGACTTTC.

V usage is TRBV7-9 and J usage is TRBJ1-5; no definite D call. This CDR3 has 14 amino acids. V lost 5 bases to trimming and J lost 7 bases, with 15 bases between them. The germline gives CDR1 SEHNR, CDR2 FQNEAQ (reference sequence). The CDR3 DNA reads TGTGCCAGCAGCCAACGCGGAGGTGGCCAGCCCCAGCATTTT. This translates into CASSQRGGGQPQHF.

The chain links TRBV19 to TRBJ2-1; 7 positions agree with TRBD2. Germline CDR1 and CDR2: LNHDA and SQIVND (reference sequence). V dropped 6 bases and J dropped 3; count of bases not matched to a gene: 5. This CDR3 has 14 residues. The CDR3 loop reads CASRREGLYNEQFF. The DNA of the CDR3 is TGTGCCAGTAGGAGGGAGGGACTCTACAATGAGCAGTTCTTC.

DNA for the CDR3: TGCGCCAGCAGTGGACAGGGGCCCGAGCAGTACTTC. Its protein product is CASSGQGPEQYF. The V call is TRBV5-1, the J call TRBJ2-7; 9 bases fit TRBD1. The CDR3 is 12 amino acids. Germline V gene sequence: CDR1 SGHRS, CDR2 YFSETQ. V trimming: 5 bases; J trimming: 6 bases; junction bases outside the gene matches: 3.

The chain is built from TRBV14 and TRBJ2-1, with D unclear. V was cut by 5 bases and J by 5 bases, with 10 bases left in between. The CDR3 contains 13 residues. Germline CDR1 and CDR2: SGHDN and FVKESK. CDR3 protein: CASSFGSHNEQFF. CDR3 DNA sequence: TGTGCCAGCAGCTTCGGTAGCCACAATGAGCAGTTCTTC.

The chain carries TRBV14 and TRBJ2-7, with TRBD2 matching 10 bases. V shed 3 bases and J 0 bases; nucleotides not matched to a gene: 8. This CDR3 has 17 amino acids. Germline V gene lookup returns CDR1 SGHDN and CDR2 FVKESK. The CDR3 loop is CASSQLAGGVSSYEQYF. Written as DNA, the CDR3 is TGTGCCAGCAGCCAGTTAGCGGGAGGCGTTTCCTCCTACGAGCAGTACTTC. Full variable domain (rest looked up from reference TRBV14 and TRBJ2-7): EAGVTQFPSHSVIEKGQTVTLRCDPISGHDNLYWYRRVMGKEIKFLLHFVKESKQDESGMPNNRFLAERTGGTYSTLKVQPAELEDSGVYFCASSQLAGGVSSYEQYFGPGTRLTVT.

Only a few counts were recorded for this clone. The chain employs TRBV19 and TRBJ2-2; D may be TRBD2 (5 bases). CDR1 LNHDA and CDR2 SQIVND come from the germline V gene (reference sequence). Trimming removed 7 bases at V and 2 bases at J, with 14 bases between. The CDR3 length is 15 residues. The CDR3 here is CASMVRGINTGELFF. The CDR3 coding sequence is TGTGCCAGTATGGTACGGGGAATCAACACCGGGGAGCTGTTTTTT. Supplemented by reference TRBV19 and TRBJ2-2, the full variable domain reads DGGITQSPKYLFRKEGQNVTLSCEQNLNHDAMYWYRQDPGQGLRLIYYSQIVNDFQKGDIAEGYSVSREKKESFPLTVTSAQKNPTAFYLCASMVRGINTGELFFGEGSRLTVL.

This clone has a handful of counts. The chain couples TRBV4-1 to TRBJ2-7; 14 nucleotides agree with TRBD2. J lost 5 bases, V lost 5 bases, and 20 bases had no gene match. This CDR3 has 20 residues. Germline values: CDR1 MGHRA, CDR2 YSYEKL. Here the CDR3 DNA reads TGCGCCAGCAGCTTTCGTCGACCGGGACTAGCGGGAGAAGTAGCGGACGAGCAGTACTTC. It is translated as CASSFRRPGLAGEVADEQYF.

The chain combines TRBV9 with TRBJ1-3, with D possibly TRBD1 on 5 matching bases. Deletions cut 0 bases from V and 2 bases from J, with 6 bases between. Germline V gene data show CDR1 as SGDLS and CDR2 as YYNGEE. This CDR3 has 14 amino acids. For the CDR3, the DNA is TGTGCCAGCAGCGTAGAACAGGCTGGAAACACCATATATTTT. Translation gives CASSVEQAGNTIYF.

The V and J genes are TRBV5-6 and TRBJ2-7, with 8 bases aligning to TRBD1. Germline V gives CDR1 SGHDT, CDR2 YYEEEE. CDR3 length: 14 amino acids. With V trimmed by 6 bases and J by 6 bases, 11 bases remained unmatched. This chain's CDR3 is CASNSGDRRFEQYF. CDR3 sequence (DNA): TGTGCCAGCAACTCGGGGGACAGGAGGTTCGAGCAGTACTTC.

The genes are TRBV7-2 and TRBJ2-2; the match to TRBD2 covers 7 bases. This CDR3 is 16 amino acids long. The V and J ends lost 6 bases and 3 bases, in that order; junction bases with no gene match: 10. Per germline, CDR1 SGHTA and CDR2 FQGNSA. CDR3 protein: CASSSSWTSDTGELFF. The CDR3 region has the DNA TGTGCCAGCAGTTCCTCTTGGACTAGTGACACCGGGGAGCTGTTTTTT.

J is TRBJ2-3 and V is TRBV19; 7 bases fit TRBD2. In germline, CDR1 is LNHDA, CDR2 SQIVND (reference sequence). The CDR3 runs to 16 residues. V shed 2 bases, J shed 5 bases, and the junction held 10 bases outside the gene matches. The CDR3 here is CASSIIWSGAGDTQYF. The CDR3 DNA is TGTGCCAGTAGTATAATTTGGAGCGGGGCGGGAGATACGCAGTATTTT. The full variable domain, rest sourced from reference TRBV19 and TRBJ2-3, is DGGITQSPKYLFRKEGQNVTLSCEQNLNHDAMYWYRQDPGQGLRLIYYSQIVNDFQKGDIAEGYSVSREKKESFPLTVTSAQKNPTAFYLCASSIIWSGAGDTQYFGPGTRLTVL.